Here is one T cell receptor (beta chain) with its context. TCRdb's table, derived via immunoSEQ multiplex PCR, lists solely in-frame clones and lacks some. The sample lists a few hundred thousand clones, about 82% occurring once. This CDR3 has 14 residues. CDR1 and CDR2 (germline): SNHLY, FYNNEI. Trimming took 5 bases from V and 4 from J; bases not matched to a gene: 3. The data were obtained in a study of blood T cell repertoires in COVID-19. Study background: The origin of the acute and convalescent COVID-19 samples was the United States, Italy and Spain. T cells, B-cell-depleted T cells, or PBMCs provided the cDNA or gDNA that served as material.

This chain joins TRBV2 and TRBJ1-3; 9 bases line up with TRBD1. Input material: peripheral blood. The sequence derives from a woman in her fifties or sixties with active or convalescent COVID-19. DNA for the CDR3: TGTGCCAGCAGTTCGGGACAGGGCGGAAACACCATATATTTT. This sequence encodes CASSSGQGGNTIYF. Full variable domain (rest looked up from reference TRBV2 and TRBJ1-3): EPEVTQTPSHQVTQMGQEVILRCVPISNHLYFYWYRQILGQKVEFLVSFYNNEISEKSEIFDDQFSVERPDGSNFTLKIRSTKLEDSAMYFCASSSGQGGNTIYFGEGSWLTVV.